The 22 T cell receptor beta chains reported below all come from one sample, sequenced in a study of cytotoxic CD8 clonotypes in ibrutinib-treated CLL. Sequencing was performed with immunoSEQ multiplex PCR; in TCRdb, only in-frame clones are kept and a portion is missing. Of about 300,000 clones listed, roughly three quarters were seen once; the top ten hold around 6%. The sample was PBMCs, taken at disease progression, from a patient treated with ibrutinib. These receptors came from a human donor with chronic lymphocytic leukemia.

In its sample, this clone was seen a few times. The CDR3 DNA follows: TGCGCCAGCAGCCAACATGCCGGGACAGTCTACAATGAGCAGTTCTTC. Its translation is CASSQHAGTVYNEQFF. The V and J genes are TRBV4-1 and TRBJ2-1; 7 positions agree with TRBD1. The ends lost 2 bases at V and 3 bases at J; junction bases unmatched: 7. The CDR3 consists of 16 residues. Germline assignment: CDR1 MGHRA and CDR2 YSYEKL.

The genes are TRBV4-1 and TRBJ2-5; 12 bases agree with TRBD2. Germline values: CDR1 MGHRA, CDR2 YSYEKL. CDR3 length equals 18 residues. V lost 2 bases to trimming and J lost 5 bases; unmatched junction nucleotides: 12. The CDR3: CASSQSPRGLAGTETQYF. The CDR3 bases are TGCGCCAGCAGCCAATCTCCGCGCGGACTAGCGGGAACGGAGACCCAGTACTTC.

At least ten counts were recorded for this clone. At one end, the junction sequence differs from germline, possibly due to a read error. V and J are TRBV9 and TRBJ1-2; a possible D gene is TRBD1 (5 bases). There are 11 residues in the CDR3. Germline CDR1 reads SGDLS; CDR2 reads YYNGEE. Here the CDR3 DNA reads TGTGCCAGCAGCCTCGACGGGGGGAGGTACTTC. Encoded protein: CASSLDGGRYF.

This sequence joins TRBV18 and TRBJ2-7; 9 nucleotides agree with TRBD2. V was pared by 3 bases and J by 0 bases, with 6 bases of the junction left unmatched. Germline V gene sequence: CDR1 KGHSH, CDR2 LQKENI. The CDR3 consists of 16 residues. Here the CDR3 DNA reads TGTGCCAGCTCACCTGCCGGGACTAGCTTCTCCTACGAGCAGTACTTC. Its translation is CASSPAGTSFSYEQYF. The complete variable domain, with remaining parts taken from reference TRBV18 and TRBJ2-7, reads NAGVMQNPRHLVRRRGQEARLRCSPMKGHSHVYWYRQLPEEGLKFMVYLQKENIIDESGMPKERFSAEFPKEGPSILRIQQVVRGDSAAYFCASSPAGTSFSYEQYFGPGTRLTVT.

This clone has just one count. This rearrangement joins TRBV25-1 to TRBJ1-6; 7 positions agree with TRBD1. This CDR3 comprises 16 residues. The germline CDR1 and CDR2 sequences are MGHDK and SYGVNS. Trimming at V came to 0 bases and at J to 7 bases, leaving 6 bases not matched to a gene. CDR3 bases: TGTGCCAGCAGTGAATATCGGGGGACAGAGAATTCACCCCTCCACTTT. It codes for CASSEYRGTENSPLHF.

The V and J genes are TRBV27 and TRBJ1-6; TRBD1 is a possible D gene (5 bases). Germline CDR1 reads MNHEY; CDR2 reads SMNVEV (reference sequence). The V end was cut by 0 bases, the J end by 1 base, with 10 bases between. The CDR3 runs 17 residues. Here the CDR3 DNA reads TGTGCCAGCAGTTTATCAAGGGGTGGTTCCTATAATTCACCCCTCCACTTT. It is translated as CASSLSRGGSYNSPLHF.

The rearrangement joins TRBV19 to TRBJ1-6, with 7 bases identical to TRBD1. The CDR3 runs to 16 residues. CDR1 is LNHDA, CDR2 SQIVND, per germline (reference sequence). The junction had 13 bases not matched to a gene; V was cut back by 4 bases and J by 10 bases. The CDR3 loop reads CASSNPGTAHMSPLHF. Written as DNA, the CDR3 is TGTGCCAGTAGTAACCCCGGGACAGCCCATATGTCACCCCTCCACTTT.

This chain uses TRBV2 with TRBJ1-1; D gene unclear. This CDR3 comprises 13 residues. V was trimmed by 7 bases and J by 5 bases, leaving 14 bases between them. CDR1 is SNHLY, CDR2 FYNNEI, per germline. As DNA, the CDR3 is TGTGCCAGCAAGGAACGGGGTCCAACTGAAGCTTTCTTT. Translating gives CASKERGPTEAFF. The whole variable domain, remainder taken from reference TRBV2 and TRBJ1-1, is EPEVTQTPSHQVTQMGQEVILRCVPISNHLYFYWYRQILGQKVEFLVSFYNNEISEKSEIFDDQFSVERPDGSNFTLKIRSTKLEDSAMYFCASKERGPTEAFFGQGTRLTVV.

The J gene is TRBJ2-3, the V gene TRBV27; D remains unclear. The CDR3 is 14 residues long. Germline loops: CDR1 MNHEY, CDR2 SMNVEV (reference sequence). V lost 5 bases and J lost 0, with 9 bases in between. The CDR3 spells CASSPRTSTDTQYF. DNA for the CDR3: TGTGCCAGCAGTCCACGAACTAGCACAGATACGCAGTATTTT.

The genes are TRBV7-3 and TRBJ2-3; 8 bases agree with TRBD1. Germline-derived CDR1 and CDR2 are SGHTA and FQGTGA. The CDR3 runs to 15 residues. V lost 3 bases, J lost 2 bases, and 4 bases stayed unmatched. The CDR3 coding sequence is TGTGCCAGCAGCTTCAGCAGGGGGCCCACAGATACGCAGTATTTT. This sequence encodes CASSFSRGPTDTQYF.

This clone was seen just once. The chain couples TRBV28 to TRBJ2-1; perhaps TRBD2 as D (5 bases). This CDR3 is built from 14 residues. V was cut by 3 bases and J by 2 bases, with 8 bases left in between. CDR1 and CDR2 (germline): MDHEN, SYDVKM. The CDR3 nucleotides are TGTGCCAGCAGTTTCACGGGAACCTACAATGAGCAGTTCTTC. Translated, it gives CASSFTGTYNEQFF.

The chain links TRBV9 to TRBJ1-6; TRBD1 agrees at 8 bases. The ends lost 3 bases at V and 6 bases at J; junction bases unmatched: 2. The CDR3 runs to 14 residues. Germline CDR1 is SGDLS and CDR2 is YYNGEE. CDR3 coding DNA: TGTGCCAGCAGCGGGACAGGGTTTAATTCACCCCTCCACTTT. This encodes CASSGTGFNSPLHF.

This clone was counted only a few times. The V gene is TRBV7-9, the J gene TRBJ2-7; TRBD1 might be the D (6 bases). The CDR3 consists of 16 residues. Trimming left V 1 base short and J 3 bases short, with 16 bases between. The germline gives CDR1 SEHNR, CDR2 FQNEAQ (reference sequence). This CDR3 reads CASSLGQGMSLYEQYF. DNA for the CDR3: TGTGCCAGCAGCTTAGGGCAGGGGATGTCCCTCTACGAGCAGTACTTC.

The chain uses TRBV12-2 and TRBJ2-7; whether TRBD2, the table's D call, matches the DNA was not checked. TRBV12-2 is a pseudogene segment. The CDR3 loop spans 10 amino acids. The CDR3 protein is CASRLGGLYF. The CDR3 coding sequence is TGTGCAAGTCGCTTAGGCGGATTGTACTTC.

A few counts support this clone. The rearrangement joins TRBV2 to TRBJ2-1; D is unclear. The germline gives CDR1 SNHLY, CDR2 FYNNEI. V lost 6 bases and J lost 7, with 4 bases in between. The CDR3 loop spans 10 amino acids. CDR3 bases: TGTGCCAGCAGGACTAATGAGCAGTTCTTC. Its translation: CASRTNEQFF.

V and J are TRBV11-1 and TRBJ2-7; TRBD1 might be the D (6 bases). Germline CDR1 SGHAT, CDR2 FQDESV (reference sequence). This CDR3 is 16 amino acids long. The V end was cut by 1 base, the J end by 4 bases, with 17 bases between. The CDR3 spells CASSLGGQLVGYEQYF. CDR3 DNA: TGTGCCAGCAGCTTAGGTGGACAGTTGGTCGGGTACGAGCAGTACTTC.

Written as DNA, the CDR3 is TGTGCCAGCAGCGTAGACAGCGGGGGCTACGAGCAGTACTTC. Translating gives CASSVDSGGYEQYF. The chain links TRBV9 to TRBJ2-7; 8 bases match TRBD2. The trim removed 0 bases at V and 3 bases at J, leaving 2 bases unmatched. Germline values: CDR1 SGDLS, CDR2 YYNGEE. The CDR3 is made up of 14 amino acids.

This clone has just a few counts. The chain links TRBV6-1 to TRBJ2-1, with D perhaps matching TRBD2 (7 bases). The V gene lost 4 bases and the J gene lost 3 bases, with 10 bases spanning the gap. Germline CDR1 MNHNS, CDR2 SASEGT. The CDR3 runs to 14 residues. The CDR3 is CASSVGGGYNEQFF. The CDR3 DNA follows: TGTGCCAGCAGTGTGGGAGGGGGCTACAATGAGCAGTTCTTC.

This chain uses TRBV25-1 with TRBJ1-2; TRBD1 might be the D (5 bases). The germline gives CDR1 MGHDK, CDR2 SYGVNS. V lost 2 bases and J 8 bases, leaving 18 bases between the germline ends. This CDR3 spans 15 amino acids. CDR3 DNA sequence: TGTGCCAGCAGTGAACCGGACATCCAAGTTCGGGGCTACACCTTC. Residues: CASSEPDIQVRGYTF.

This clone is termed medium-sized (0.01 to 0.1%). The chain links TRBV27 to TRBJ2-6; D is uncertain. Germline CDR1 reads MNHEY; CDR2 reads SMNVEV (reference sequence). V was shortened by 4 bases and J by 4 bases, with 14 bases between the two germline ends. This CDR3 contains 16 residues. CDR3 sequence: CASSSMGFSGANVLTF. The CDR3 nucleotides read TGTGCCAGCAGTTCCATGGGGTTCTCCGGGGCCAACGTCCTGACTTTC.

The chain's CDR3 is CASRGGDEQYF. CDR3 sequence (DNA): TGCGCCAGCAGGGGGGGCGACGAGCAGTACTTC. The V call is TRBV4-1, the J call TRBJ2-7; D is perhaps TRBD1 or TRBD2 (6 bases each). The CDR3 has 11 amino acids. V shed 6 bases and J shed 5 bases, with 8 bases lying between them. Per germline, CDR1 MGHRA and CDR2 YSYEKL.

The gene calls are TRBV27 and TRBJ2-7, with 10 nucleotides matching TRBD1. Germline values: CDR1 MNHEY, CDR2 SMNVEV (reference sequence). The CDR3 extends over 16 amino acids. V lost 4 bases to trimming and J lost 4 bases; unmatched junction nucleotides: 10. The CDR3 is CASSSLGQGGPYEQYF. CDR3 bases: TGTGCCAGCAGTTCCCTCGGACAGGGGGGACCTTACGAGCAGTACTTC.